One sample yielded the 9 T cell receptor beta chains listed below, sequenced in a study of regulatory T cells in long-lasting Graves disease. The time point is: newly diagnosed GD, antithyroid drugs for less than 3 months. The TCR library was prepared using RNA isolated from PBMCs. Arm-PCR of CDR3 regions and iRepertoire HTBI primers were the basis on which TCR beta libraries were built. In TCRdb, the multiplex PCR reads were re-called with MiXCR into one record per CDR3 protein. In the table there are some 370,000 distinct CDR3 sequences, approximately 12% of which are singletons. This sample was shared with a second study, whose subject was T cells in Graves' hyperthyroidism and ophthalmopathy.

This specimen consisted of peripheral blood mononuclear cells (PBMCs), obtained at new diagnosis, from a patient treated with antithyroid drugs. Receptor source: a woman in her late teens or twenties with Graves disease.

This chain joins TRBV3-1 and TRBJ2-5; D is unclear. The CDR3 loop spans 15 amino acids. Trimming shortened V by 3 bases and J by 12 bases, and 23 bases separated the two germline ends. Germline lookup yields CDR1 LGHDT and CDR2 YNNKEL (reference sequence). CDR3 region: CASSHSGGLPPREYF. The CDR3 region has the DNA TGTGCCAGCAGCCATAGTGGTGGGCTACCCCCAAGGGAGTACTTC.

A remark on this clonotype: At one boundary the junction diverges from the germline segment, which might be a read error. V is TRBV18 and J is TRBJ2-6, with TRBD1 matching 7 bases. This CDR3 is built from 19 residues. Germline V CDR1 and CDR2: KGHSH, LQKENI. The CDR3 DNA reads as TGTGCCAGCCCACCACTGGCTGGGACAGTTGGATCTGGGGCCAACGTCCTGACTTTC. Amino acid sequence: CASPPLAGTVGSGANVLTF.

V is TRBV20-1 and J is TRBJ2-3; no definite D call. CDR3 length: 11 amino acids. V lost 4 bases and J 7 bases, leaving 9 bases between the germline ends. CDR1 is DFQATT, CDR2 SNEGSKA, per germline (reference sequence). CDR3 loop: CSATLLNTQYF. In DNA form, the CDR3 reads TGCAGTGCTACCCTCCTAAATACGCAGTATTTT.

Note on this clonotype: A read error likely explains this, since a far larger clone differs by one base. No conserved phenylalanine or tryptophan ends this CDR3, so it is likely a read error. The V call is TRBV6-6, the J call TRBJ2-1, with 7 bases lining up with TRBD1. The V gene end was trimmed by 0 bases and the J gene end by 5 bases; junction bases not matched to a gene: 10. In germline, CDR1 is MNHNY, CDR2 SVGAGI (reference sequence). The CDR3 runs 17 residues. CDR3 sequence reads: CASSYSLRQGIDNEQFS. CDR3 sequence (DNA): TGTGCCAGCAGTTACTCGTTAAGACAGGGCATAGACAATGAGCAGTTCTCC.

This clonotype has more than one count but fewer than ten. The chain uses TRBV3-1 and TRBJ2-5; no firm D call. The CDR3 extends over 14 amino acids. Between the trimmed V and J ends, which lost 7 bases and 1 base, there was a span of 13 bases. CDR1 is LGHDT, CDR2 YNNKEL, per germline (reference sequence). CDR3 sequence: CASNRRTLQETQYF. CDR3 DNA: TGTGCCAGCAACCGTCGGACCCTCCAAGAGACCCAGTACTTC.

This clonotype was seen ten or more times. CDR3 nucleotide sequence: TGCGCCAGCAGTCCGGGGGAGACAGGGCTATCTAACTATGGCTACACCTTC. It codes for CASSPGETGLSNYGYTF. J is TRBJ1-2 and V is TRBV10-2; TRBD1 aligns across 7 bases. The ends lost 5 bases at V and 0 bases at J; junction bases unmatched: 12. The germline gives CDR1 WSHSY, CDR2 SAAADI. The CDR3 extends over 17 amino acids.

This clonotype came up many times. The rearrangement links TRBV6-2 or TRBV6-3 to TRBJ2-1; a possible D gene is TRBD2 (6 bases). This CDR3 has 16 amino acids. Germline loops: CDR1 MNHEY, CDR2 SVGEGT. V lost 0 bases and J lost 8, with 17 bases in between. The chain's CDR3 is CASSYSLRLVVYEQFF. The CDR3 DNA sequence: TGTGCCAGCAGTTACTCGCTAAGACTAGTAGTATATGAGCAGTTCTTC.

The sample holds many counts of this clonotype. The chain carries TRBV28 and TRBJ2-7, with TRBD1 matching over 9 bases. Germline CDR1 and CDR2: MDHEN and SYDVKM. CDR3 length: 13 amino acids. V dropped 5 bases and J dropped 6; count of bases not matched to a gene: 5. The CDR3 here is CASSHRGLIEQYF. In nucleotides, the CDR3 is TGTGCCAGCAGTCACAGGGGGCTAATCGAGCAGTACTTC.

This clonotype has a count of ten or more. The J gene is TRBJ1-1, the V gene TRBV7-9; no clear D. The V end was cut by 3 bases, the J end by 8 bases, with 10 bases between. Germline CDR1 SEHNR, CDR2 FQNEAQ (reference sequence). This CDR3 contains 12 residues. In nucleotides, the CDR3 is TGTGCCAGCAGCTTCTCGGCCGACGAAGCTTTCTTT. Its protein is CASSFSADEAFF. Filled out from reference TRBV7-9 and TRBJ1-1, the complete variable domain reads DTGVSQNPRHKITKRGQNVTFRCDPISEHNRLYWYRQTLGQGPEFLTYFQNEAQLEKSRLLSDRFSAERPKGSFSTLEIQRTEQGDSAMYLCASSFSADEAFFGQGTRLTVV.